What follows is one T cell receptor (beta chain) and its context. Its antigen is still unknown. This CDR3 spans 11 amino acids. The ends were cut back, 5 bases at V and 10 bases at J, with 9 bases in the middle. Per germline, CDR1 KGHDR and CDR2 SFDVKD. The data were obtained in a study of identical twins. Regarding the study as a whole: Beta out-of-frame sequences showed weaker excess sharing between twins. Models predicted too little out-of-frame TCR alpha sharing in monozygotic twins.

From the 5' RACE reads, TCRdb called clonotypes with MiXCR, one entry per CDR3 protein. The sample carries 1.5 million to 2 million distinct CDR3 sequences, about 30% recorded once. The sample was cord blood. This TCR was recovered from a newborn girl in good health. The chain recombines TRBV24-1 with TRBJ2-3; D might be TRBD2 (5 bases). DNA for the CDR3: TGTGCCACCAGTGCCGGGGTTGCGCAGTATTTT. This encodes CATSAGVAQYF.